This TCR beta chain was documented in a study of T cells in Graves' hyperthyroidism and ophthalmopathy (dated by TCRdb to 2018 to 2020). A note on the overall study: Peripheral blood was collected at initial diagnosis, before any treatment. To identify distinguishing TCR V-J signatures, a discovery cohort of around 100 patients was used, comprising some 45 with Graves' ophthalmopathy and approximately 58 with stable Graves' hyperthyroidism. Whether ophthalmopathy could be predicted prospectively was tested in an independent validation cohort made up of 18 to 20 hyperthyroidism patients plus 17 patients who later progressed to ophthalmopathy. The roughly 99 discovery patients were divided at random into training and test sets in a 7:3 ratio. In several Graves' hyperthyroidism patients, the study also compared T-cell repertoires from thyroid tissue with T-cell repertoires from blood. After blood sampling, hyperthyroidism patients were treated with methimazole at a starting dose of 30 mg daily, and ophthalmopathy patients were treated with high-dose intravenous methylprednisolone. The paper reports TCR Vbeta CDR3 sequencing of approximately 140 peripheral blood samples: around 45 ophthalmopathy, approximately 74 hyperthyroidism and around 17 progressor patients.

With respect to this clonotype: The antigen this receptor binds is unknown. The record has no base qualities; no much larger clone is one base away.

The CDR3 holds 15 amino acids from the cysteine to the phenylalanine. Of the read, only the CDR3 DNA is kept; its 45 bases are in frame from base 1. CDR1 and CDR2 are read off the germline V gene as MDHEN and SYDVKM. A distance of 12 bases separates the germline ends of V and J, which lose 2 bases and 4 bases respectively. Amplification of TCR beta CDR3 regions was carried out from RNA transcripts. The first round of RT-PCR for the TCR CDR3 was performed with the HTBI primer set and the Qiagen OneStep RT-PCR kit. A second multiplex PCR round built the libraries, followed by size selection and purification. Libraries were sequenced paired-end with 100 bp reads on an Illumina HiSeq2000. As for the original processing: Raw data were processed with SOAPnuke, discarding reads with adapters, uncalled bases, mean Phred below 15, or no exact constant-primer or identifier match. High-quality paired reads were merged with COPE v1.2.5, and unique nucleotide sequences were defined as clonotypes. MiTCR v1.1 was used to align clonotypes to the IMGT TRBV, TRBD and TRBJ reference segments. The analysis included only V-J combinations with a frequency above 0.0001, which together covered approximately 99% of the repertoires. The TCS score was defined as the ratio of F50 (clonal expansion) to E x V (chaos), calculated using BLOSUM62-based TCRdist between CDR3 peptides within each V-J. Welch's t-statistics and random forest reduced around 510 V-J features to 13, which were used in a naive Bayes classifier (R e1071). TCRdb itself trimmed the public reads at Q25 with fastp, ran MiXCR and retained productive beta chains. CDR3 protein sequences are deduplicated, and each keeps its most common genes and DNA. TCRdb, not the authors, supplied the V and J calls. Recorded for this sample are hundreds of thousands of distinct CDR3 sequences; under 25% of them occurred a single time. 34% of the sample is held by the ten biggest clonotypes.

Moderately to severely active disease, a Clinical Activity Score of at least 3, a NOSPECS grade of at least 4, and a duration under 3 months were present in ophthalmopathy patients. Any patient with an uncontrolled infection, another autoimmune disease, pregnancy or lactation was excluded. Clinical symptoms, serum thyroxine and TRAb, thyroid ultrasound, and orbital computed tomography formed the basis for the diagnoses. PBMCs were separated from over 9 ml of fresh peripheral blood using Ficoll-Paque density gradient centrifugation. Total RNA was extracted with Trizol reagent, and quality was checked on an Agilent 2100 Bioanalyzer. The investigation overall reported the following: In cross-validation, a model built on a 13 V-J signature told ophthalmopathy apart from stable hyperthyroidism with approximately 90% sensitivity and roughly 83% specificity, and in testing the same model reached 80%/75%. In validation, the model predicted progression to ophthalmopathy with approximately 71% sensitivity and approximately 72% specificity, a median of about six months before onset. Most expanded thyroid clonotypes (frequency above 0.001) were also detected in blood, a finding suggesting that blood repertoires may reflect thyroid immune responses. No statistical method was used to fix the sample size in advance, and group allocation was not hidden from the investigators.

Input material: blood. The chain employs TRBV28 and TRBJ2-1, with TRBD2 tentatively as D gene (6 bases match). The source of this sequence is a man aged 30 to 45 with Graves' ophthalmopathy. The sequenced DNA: TGTGCCAGCAGTTTAATGATGGCGGGATACAATGAGCAGTTCTTC. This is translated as CASSLMMAGYNEQFF.